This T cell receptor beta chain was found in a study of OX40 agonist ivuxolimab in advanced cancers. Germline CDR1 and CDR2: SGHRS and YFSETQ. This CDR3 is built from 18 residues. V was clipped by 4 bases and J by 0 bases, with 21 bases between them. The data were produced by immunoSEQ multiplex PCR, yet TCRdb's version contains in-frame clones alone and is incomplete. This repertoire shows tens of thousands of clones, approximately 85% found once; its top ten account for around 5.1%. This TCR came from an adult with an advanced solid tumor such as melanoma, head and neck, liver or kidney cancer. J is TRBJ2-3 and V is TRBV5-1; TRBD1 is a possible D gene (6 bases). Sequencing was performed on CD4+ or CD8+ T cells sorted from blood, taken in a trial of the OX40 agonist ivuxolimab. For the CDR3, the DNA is TGCGCCAGCAGCCCAGGACAGCCCCTCTTGGGAAGCACAGATACGCAGTATTTT. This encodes CASSPGQPLLGSTDTQYF.